One sample yielded the 10 T cell receptor beta chains listed below, sequenced in a study of T cell responses to AZD1222 COVID-19 vaccine (dated by TCRdb to the early 2020s). Library method: the immunoSEQ multiplex PCR assay. TCRdb stores this immuneACCESS table with in-frame sequences only. Part of the clones is absent; in the studies checked, under half of the shortfall reflects unresolved V genes, and no reason is known for the rest. A total of some 90,000 clones appear in this sample, about 90% of them only once. The top ten clonotypes cover less than 20% of the sample. The time point tag for this specimen amounts to: baseline before first vaccination. The source material was peripheral blood, sampled on day 0 of AZD1222 vaccination. The receptors were gathered from an adult in good health.

The chain carries TRBV15 and TRBJ1-4; maybe TRBD1 (6 bases). CDR1 LNHNV and CDR2 YYDKDF come from the germline V gene (reference sequence). The V end lost 0 bases, the J end lost 7 bases, and 12 bases lay between the germline ends. The CDR3 extends over 15 amino acids. The CDR3 bases are TGTGCCACCAGCAGAGATCGGGGGGCTGGTGAAAAACTGTTTTTT. This translates into CATSRDRGAGEKLFF.

V gene TRBV18 combines with J gene TRBJ1-5; the D is unclear. V was shortened by 1 base and J by 3 bases, with 10 bases between the two germline ends. Germline CDR1 KGHSH, CDR2 LQKENI. The CDR3 covers 15 residues. In nucleotides, the CDR3 is TGTGCCAGCTCACCACAGGGAGGCCCCAATCAGCCCCAGCATTTT. This codes for CASSPQGGPNQPQHF.

The chain has TRBV6-5 and TRBJ1-2; 7 positions match TRBD1. The CDR3 runs to 14 residues. CDR1 and CDR2 from the germline V gene are MNHEY and SVGAGI. V lost 3 bases, J lost 2 bases, and 3 bases stayed unmatched. The CDR3 protein is CASSYDRVNYGYTF. The CDR3, as DNA: TGTGCCAGCAGTTATGACAGGGTGAACTATGGCTACACCTTC.

The chain joins TRBV29-1 to TRBJ2-1; tentative D call: TRBD2 (5 bases). In germline, CDR1 is SQVTM, CDR2 ANQGSEA. The CDR3 length is 14 residues. V lost 3 bases and J 6 bases, leaving 15 bases between the germline ends. For the CDR3, the DNA is TGCAGCGTTGACCGAGGGATTCCGGCCAATGAGCAGTTCTTC. Its protein is CSVDRGIPANEQFF.

This CDR3 is CASSDTPNTEAFF. The CDR3 DNA reads TGTGCCAGCAGTGATACCCCTAACACTGAAGCTTTCTTT. This chain uses TRBV6-4 with TRBJ1-1; D gene uncertain. Trimming took off 3 bases at V and 2 bases at J, with 7 bases between the two ends. The CDR3 covers 13 residues. CDR1 is MRHNA and CDR2 is SNTAGT in the germline V gene.

This clone occurred once. The V call is TRBV28, the J call TRBJ2-7, with D perhaps TRBD2 (6 bases). The germline V gene has CDR1 MDHEN and CDR2 SYDVKM. Trimming removed 4 bases from V and 1 base from J, with 14 bases in between. The CDR3 is made up of 15 amino acids. CDR3 nucleotide sequence: TGTGCCAGCAGTTCCCCGGGACTGGAGTCCTACGAGCAGTACTTC. Translating gives CASSSPGLESYEQYF.

J is TRBJ2-7 and V is TRBV5-1, with 10 bases identical to TRBD2. Germline CDR1 SGHRS, CDR2 YFSETQ. This CDR3 has 18 amino acids. V was pared by 0 bases and J by 3 bases, with 12 bases of the junction left unmatched. The CDR3 loop reads CASSLEGTASGSNYEQYF. The CDR3 coding sequence is TGCGCCAGCAGCTTGGAGGGGACCGCTAGCGGGAGTAACTACGAGCAGTACTTC. The full variable domain, completed using reference TRBV5-1 and TRBJ2-7, is KAGVTQTPRYLIKTRGQQVTLSCSPISGHRSVSWYQQTPGQGLQFLFEYFSETQRNKGNFPGRFSGRQFSNSRSEMNVSTLELGDSALYLCASSLEGTASGSNYEQYFGPGTRLTVT.

J is TRBJ1-2 and V is TRBV5-8; 9 bases agree with TRBD1. The CDR3 runs 15 residues. Germline V gene sequence: CDR1 SGHTS, CDR2 YDEGEE. Trimming removed 2 bases from V and 1 base from J; junction bases left unmatched: 3. CDR3 amino acids: CASSLGTGLNYGYTF. The CDR3 bases are TGTGCCAGCAGCTTAGGGACAGGGCTTAACTATGGCTACACCTTC.

The count of this clone is one. The gene calls are TRBV6-1 and TRBJ2-2; no reliable D call. The germline CDR1 and CDR2 sequences are MNHNS and SASEGT. The V end lost 5 bases, the J end lost 8 bases, and 15 bases lay between the germline ends. CDR3 size: 14 residues. In DNA, the CDR3 is TGTGCCAGCAGTTATCCCCAAAGAAAGGGGGAGCTGTTTTTT. Amino acids: CASSYPQRKGELFF.

This chain uses TRBV5-1 with TRBJ2-5; D possibly corresponds to TRBD2 (6 bases). V was shortened by 5 bases and J by 5 bases, with 16 bases between the two germline ends. Germline assignment: CDR1 SGHRS and CDR2 YFSETQ. The CDR3 has 14 amino acids. CDR3 amino acids: CASRPPGGGETQYF. The CDR3 DNA reads TGCGCCAGCAGACCACCAGGTGGGGGGGAGACCCAGTACTTC.